This T cell receptor (beta chain) is drawn from a study of diagnostic markers for celiac disease. From its re-call of the reads, TCRdb lists each CDR3 protein once, without DNA. The table lists some 420 distinct CDR3 sequences. Sequences were obtained from either unsorted cells or a sorted T cell fraction (not recorded which). The origin of this receptor is a human donor.

CDR3 region: CASSPLEGSNTGELFF. V usage is TRBV18 and J usage is TRBJ2-2. Germline-derived CDR1 and CDR2 are KGHSH and LQKENI. The CDR3 is 16 amino acids.